This is a list of T cell receptor beta chains from one sample in a study of T cell changes during pregnancy in multiple sclerosis. The method was immunoSEQ multiplex PCR; TCRdb's version includes in-frame clones alone and lacks a portion of them. The sample includes roughly 70,000 clones, 92% of them seen just once. This specimen was peripheral blood, taken in the third trimester of pregnancy. These receptors all come from a female donor in good health, enrolled as a control in a pregnancy study. CDR3s include the opening cysteine and the closing phenylalanine or tryptophan. D genes are given only for firm matches. Clone size appears in some rows only: once, few, many, or a class for an expanded clone.

V: TRBV16
size: NA
D: NA
J: TRBJ2-3
CDR3: CASSQLSTDTQYF
DNA: TGTGCCAGCAGCCAACTAAGCACAGATACGCAGTATTTT

V: TRBV7-9
size: NA
D: NA
J: TRBJ2-7
CDR3: CASSFSQYEQYF
DNA: TGTGCCAGCAGCTTCTCACAGTACGAGCAGTACTTC

V: TRBV5-1
size: NA
D: NA
J: TRBJ2-7
CDR3: CASSLDRTYEQYF
DNA: TGCGCCAGCAGCTTGGACAGAACCTACGAGCAGTACTTC

V: TRBV19
size: NA
D: NA
J: TRBJ1-5
CDR3: CASSMRVGRVSNQPQHF
DNA: TGTGCCAGTAGTATGCGGGTCGGACGGGTTAGCAATCAGCCCCAGCATTTT

V: TRBV28
size: NA
D: TRBD1
J: TRBJ1-1
CDR3: CASSFLRGDTEAFF
DNA: TGTGCCAGCAGTTTCCTCAGGGGGGACACTGAAGCTTTCTTT

V: TRBV5-1
size: NA
D: NA
J: TRBJ2-1
CDR3: CASNAASPYNEQFF
DNA: TGCGCCAGCAACGCTGCAAGCCCGTACAATGAGCAGTTCTTC

V: TRBV7-3
size: NA
D: NA
J: TRBJ1-1
CDR3: CASSTDGGNTEAFF
DNA: TGTGCCAGCAGCACCGACGGGGGAAACACTGAAGCTTTCTTT

V: TRBV7-2
size: NA
D: NA
J: TRBJ2-5
CDR3: CASSLVRGETQYF
DNA: TGTGCCAGCAGCTTAGTAAGGGGGGAGACCCAGTACTTC

V: TRBV7-8
size: NA
D: NA
J: TRBJ1-5
CDR3: CASSLSTQYGNQPQHF
DNA: TGTGCCAGCAGCTTAAGTACACAATATGGCAATCAGCCCCAGCATTTT

V: TRBV4-1
size: NA
D: TRBD2
J: TRBJ2-1
CDR3: CASSQPRTSGGRYNEQFF
DNA: TGCGCCAGCAGCCAACCCCGGACTAGCGGGGGCCGATACAATGAGCAGTTCTTC

V: TRBV11-2
size: NA
D: NA
J: TRBJ2-3
CDR3: CASRLRGANTQYF
DNA: TGTGCCAGCAGGCTACGGGGGGCGAATACGCAGTATTTT

V: TRBV28
size: NA
D: TRBD1
J: TRBJ1-4
CDR3: CASSPDRGGEKLFF
DNA: TGTGCCAGCAGCCCAGACAGGGGTGGTGAAAAACTGTTTTTT

V: TRBV2
size: NA
D: NA
J: TRBJ1-3
CDR3: CASYPTGRGISGNTIYF
DNA: TGTGCCAGTTACCCCACAGGGCGGGGGATCTCTGGAAACACCATATATTTT

V: TRBV5-5
size: once
D: NA
J: TRBJ1-5
CDR3: CASSLGRGYSNQPQHF
DNA: TGTGCCAGCAGCTTGGGGAGGGGATATAGCAATCAGCCCCAGCATTTT

V: TRBV4-1
size: NA
D: TRBD1
J: TRBJ2-3
CDR3: CASSQVGQGEPDTQYF
DNA: TGCGCCAGCAGCCAAGTAGGACAGGGGGAACCAGATACGCAGTATTTT

V: TRBV18
size: many
D: NA
J: TRBJ1-2
CDR3: CASSLYRDANYGYTF
DNA: TGTGCCAGCTCACTTTACAGGGATGCTAACTATGGCTACACCTTC

V: TRBV19
size: once
D: TRBD2
J: TRBJ2-3
CDR3: CASSSAGTSGFTDTQYF
DNA: TGTGCCAGTAGTTCCGCCGGGACTAGCGGGTTCACAGATACGCAGTATTTT

V: TRBV15
size: few
D: NA
J: TRBJ2-5
CDR3: CATTPDRTGWETQYF
DNA: TGTGCCACCACTCCTGATCGCACAGGGTGGGAGACCCAGTACTTC

V: TRBV11-2
size: NA
D: NA
J: TRBJ2-1
CDR3: CASSLGPEYNEQFF
DNA: TGTGCCAGCAGCTTAGGTCCAGAATACAATGAGCAGTTCTTC

V: TRBV19
size: NA
D: TRBD2
J: TRBJ2-2
CDR3: CASSITGGVTGELFF
DNA: TGTGCCAGTAGTATCACCGGGGGGGTCACCGGGGAGCTGTTTTTT

V: TRBV18
size: NA
D: TRBD1
J: TRBJ2-5
CDR3: CASSPTGQGREETQYF
DNA: TGTGCCAGCTCACCCACGGGACAGGGTCGGGAAGAGACCCAGTACTTC

V: TRBV4-3
size: NA
D: NA
J: TRBJ2-7
CDR3: CASSQAATGHYEQYF
DNA: TGCGCCAGCAGCCAAGCCGCGACAGGCCACTACGAGCAGTACTTC

V: TRBV9
size: NA
D: TRBD2
J: TRBJ2-5
CDR3: CASSVDPAGGQETQYF
DNA: TGTGCCAGCAGCGTAGATCCAGCGGGGGGGCAAGAGACCCAGTACTTC

V: TRBV5-5
size: NA
D: NA
J: TRBJ2-5
CDR3: CASSLAETQYF
DNA: TGTGCCAGCAGCTTGGCTGAGACCCAGTACTTC

V: TRBV2
size: NA
D: NA
J: TRBJ2-5
CDR3: CASSGDFQETQYF
DNA: TGTGCCAGCAGTGGGGACTTTCAAGAGACCCAGTACTTC

V: TRBV10-2
size: once
D: NA
J: TRBJ2-7
CDR3: CASTGGINEQYF
DNA: TGCGCCAGCACAGGGGGGATCAACGAGCAGTACTTC

V: TRBV5-4
size: NA
D: NA
J: TRBJ1-6
CDR3: CASSPKGQMNSPLHF
DNA: TGTGCCAGCAGCCCTAAAGGACAGATGAATTCACCCCTCCACTTT

V: TRBV29-1
size: NA
D: TRBD1
J: TRBJ2-7
CDR3: CSVRDRGYEQYF
DNA: TGCAGCGTCCGGGACAGGGGCTACGAGCAGTACTTC

V: TRBV7-3
size: once
D: TRBD1
J: TRBJ1-1
CDR3: CASSFSTGGYTEAFF
DNA: TGTGCCAGCAGCTTCTCGACAGGGGGCTACACTGAAGCTTTCTTT

V: TRBV19
size: NA
D: NA
J: TRBJ2-7
CDR3: CASSTGGSYEQYF
DNA: TGTGCCAGTAGTACAGGAGGCTCCTACGAGCAGTACTTC

V: TRBV14
size: once
D: NA
J: TRBJ2-3
CDR3: CASSQSLFGGADTQYF
DNA: TGTGCCAGCAGCCAATCCCTTTTCGGGGGAGCAGATACGCAGTATTTT

V: TRBV9
size: NA
D: TRBD2
J: TRBJ2-1
CDR3: CASSSRSGSSYNEQFF
DNA: TGTGCCAGCAGCTCCCGTAGCGGGAGCTCCTACAATGAGCAGTTCTTC

V: TRBV7-2
size: NA
D: TRBD1
J: TRBJ1-5
CDR3: CASSLGQGNQPQHF
DNA: TGTGCCAGCAGCCTCGGACAGGGTAATCAGCCCCAGCATTTT

V: TRBV7-7
size: NA
D: TRBD2
J: TRBJ2-1
CDR3: CASSPGTSFYNEQFF
DNA: TGTGCCAGCAGCCCCGGGACTAGCTTCTACAATGAGCAGTTCTTC